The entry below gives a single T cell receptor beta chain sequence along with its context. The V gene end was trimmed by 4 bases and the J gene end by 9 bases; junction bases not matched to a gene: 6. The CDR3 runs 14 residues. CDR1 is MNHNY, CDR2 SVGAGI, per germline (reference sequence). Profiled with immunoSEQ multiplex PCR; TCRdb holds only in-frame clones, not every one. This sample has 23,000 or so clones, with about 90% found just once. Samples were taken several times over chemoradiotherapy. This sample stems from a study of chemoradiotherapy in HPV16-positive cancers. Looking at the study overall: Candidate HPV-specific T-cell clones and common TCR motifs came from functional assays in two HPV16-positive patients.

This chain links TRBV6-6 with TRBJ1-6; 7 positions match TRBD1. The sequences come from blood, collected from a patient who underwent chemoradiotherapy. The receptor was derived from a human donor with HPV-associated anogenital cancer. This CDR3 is CASSLTGSSSPLHF. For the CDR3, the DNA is TGTGCCAGCAGTTTGACAGGGTCGAGTTCACCCCTCCACTTT.